A selection of T cell receptor beta chains follows, all from one sample in a study of CD8 T cells in Susac syndrome. Each CDR3 protein is one row after TCRdb ran MiXCR on the immunoSEQ multiplex PCR reads. The sample has about 180,000 distinct CDR3 sequences; roughly 94% are singletons. Sequenced input: CD4+ T cells from PBMCs. Source of these receptors: a human donor with Susac syndrome. Each CDR3 is given with its conserved first and last residue. A D gene is named only where the DNA matches it firmly.

v_call,j_call,d_call,cdr3_aa,cdr3_nt
TRBV4-3,TRBJ1-2,TRBD1,CASSQGTGDNYGYTF,TGCGCCAGCAGCCAAGGGACAGGGGACAACTATGGCTACACCTTC
TRBV15,TRBJ1-5,TRBD1,CATGDIKAGTGVGNQPQHF,TGTGCCACTGGGGATATCAAGGCCGGGACAGGGGTTGGCAATCAGCCCCAGCATTTT
TRBV28,TRBJ1-5,TRBD1,CASSLALRTGGEQPQHF,TGTGCCAGCAGTTTAGCGCTAAGGACAGGGGGCGAACAGCCCCAGCATTTT
TRBV25-1,TRBJ2-5,TRBD2,CASSPASGWGETQYF,TGTGCCAGCAGTCCGGCTAGCGGGTGGGGAGAGACCCAGTACTTC
TRBV30,TRBJ2-7,.,CAWSIRSPYEQYF,TGTGCCTGGAGTATTCGGAGCCCCTACGAGCAGTACTTC
TRBV5-4,TRBJ2-5,TRBD2,CASSRPGLAGTQETQYF,TGTGCCAGCAGCCGACCGGGACTAGCGGGCACCCAAGAGACCCAGTACTTC
TRBV2,TRBJ2-7,.,CASSELNEQYF,TGTGCCAGCAGTGAGTTGAACGAGCAGTACTTC
TRBV10-1,TRBJ2-5,TRBD2,CASFQLAGVQETQYF,TGCGCCAGCTTCCAGCTAGCGGGAGTACAGGAGACCCAGTACTTC
TRBV7-3,TRBJ2-3,TRBD2,CASSSELAGSTDTQYF,TGTGCCAGCAGCTCAGAGCTAGCGGGGAGCACAGATACGCAGTATTTT
TRBV10-3,TRBJ2-7,TRBD1,CAISDSTGGDEQYF,TGTGCCATCAGTGATAGTACAGGGGGAGACGAGCAGTACTTC
TRBV20-1,TRBJ2-5,TRBD2,CSARGLAGALTQETQYF,TGCAGTGCTAGAGGACTAGCGGGGGCCCTGACCCAAGAGACCCAGTACTTC
TRBV19,TRBJ2-2,.,CASSIGGLTGELFF,TGTGCCAGTAGTATTGGAGGGTTGACCGGGGAGCTGTTTTTT
TRBV3-1,TRBJ2-5,.,CASSQGNRVETQYF,TGTGCCAGCAGCCAAGGGAACAGGGTCGAGACCCAGTACTTC
TRBV12-3/TRBV12-4,TRBJ2-5,.,CASSYRDGQETQYF,TGTGCCAGCAGTTACCGGGACGGCCAAGAGACCCAGTACTTC
TRBV7-9,TRBJ1-2,TRBD1,CASSSDRGRHGYTF,TGTGCCAGCAGCTCGGACAGGGGGCGGCATGGCTACACCTTC
TRBV5-1,TRBJ2-3,.,CASSLDHTQYF,TGCGCCAGCAGCTTGGATCACACGCAGTATTTT
TRBV30,TRBJ1-1,.,CAWRGDTEAFF,TGTGCCTGGAGGGGGGACACTGAAGCTTTCTTT
TRBV7-3,TRBJ2-7,.,CASSLGGSGDYEQYF,TGTGCCAGCAGCTTAGGAGGGAGTGGGGACTACGAGCAGTACTTC
TRBV18,TRBJ2-7,.,CASSPLGTYEQYF,TGTGCCAGCTCACCACTGGGGACCTACGAGCAGTACTTC
TRBV12-3/TRBV12-4,TRBJ2-1,TRBD2,CASSLDASGGPRGEQFF,TGTGCCAGCAGTTTAGATGCTAGCGGGGGCCCTCGAGGGGAGCAGTTCTTC
TRBV24-1,TRBJ2-7,.,CATSDQYEQYF,TGTGCCACCAGTGACCAGTACGAGCAGTACTTC
TRBV30,TRBJ1-2,.,CAWSPKGRSGYTF,TGTGCCTGGAGCCCAAAGGGGCGGAGTGGCTACACCTTC
TRBV3-1,TRBJ1-2,.,CASSQERTAYGYTF,TGTGCCAGCAGCCAAGAAAGGACAGCCTATGGCTACACCTTC
TRBV20-1,TRBJ2-4,TRBD2,CSAQAGGAKNIQYF,TGCAGTGCTCAAGCGGGGGGGGCCAAAAACATTCAGTACTTC
TRBV19,TRBJ2-1,.,CASSDRDEDYEQFF,TGTGCCAGTAGTGATCGGGATGAAGATTATGAGCAGTTCTTC
TRBV12-3/TRBV12-4,TRBJ2-5,TRBD2,CASSPRTSGQETQYF,TGTGCCAGCAGCCCAAGGACTAGCGGACAAGAGACCCAGTACTTC
TRBV5-4,TRBJ2-6,.,CASSTTSDSGANVLTF,TGTGCCAGCAGCACGACCTCGGACTCTGGGGCCAACGTCCTGACTTTC
TRBV5-1,TRBJ2-7,.,CASSFAGTDYEQYF,TGCGCCAGCAGCTTTGCCGGGACTGATTACGAGCAGTACTTC
TRBV6-1,TRBJ2-3,.,CASVTGRGRPDTQYF,TGTGCCAGCGTGACGGGGCGGGGGCGACCAGATACGCAGTATTTT
TRBV2,TRBJ2-7,.,CASTGGTVAEQYF,TGTGCCAGCACCGGGGGAACAGTGGCCGAGCAGTACTTC
TRBV2,TRBJ2-7,TRBD1,CASLDRAIRGDEQYF,TGTGCCAGCCTGGACAGGGCGATTAGAGGAGACGAGCAGTACTTC
TRBV30,TRBJ1-4,.,CAWNRATNEKLFF,TGTGCCTGGAATAGGGCAACTAATGAAAAACTGTTTTTT
TRBV6-5,TRBJ2-3,.,CASSISWPDTQYF,TGTGCCAGCAGTATCTCATGGCCAGATACGCAGTATTTT
TRBV6-2/TRBV6-3,TRBJ1-1,.,CASSDPNTEAFF,TGTGCCAGCAGTGATCCGAACACTGAAGCTTTCTTT
TRBV29-1,TRBJ2-3,TRBD2,CSVLAGGQYF,TGCAGCGTCCTGGCGGGAGGGCAGTATTTT
TRBV3-1,TRBJ1-2,.,CASSQDLFQAISGYTF,TGTGCCAGCAGCCAAGACCTATTTCAGGCAATAAGTGGCTACACCTTC
TRBV12-3/TRBV12-4,TRBJ2-1,TRBD1,CASSYRTGGFREQFF,TGTGCCAGCAGCTACCGGACAGGGGGCTTCCGTGAGCAGTTCTTC